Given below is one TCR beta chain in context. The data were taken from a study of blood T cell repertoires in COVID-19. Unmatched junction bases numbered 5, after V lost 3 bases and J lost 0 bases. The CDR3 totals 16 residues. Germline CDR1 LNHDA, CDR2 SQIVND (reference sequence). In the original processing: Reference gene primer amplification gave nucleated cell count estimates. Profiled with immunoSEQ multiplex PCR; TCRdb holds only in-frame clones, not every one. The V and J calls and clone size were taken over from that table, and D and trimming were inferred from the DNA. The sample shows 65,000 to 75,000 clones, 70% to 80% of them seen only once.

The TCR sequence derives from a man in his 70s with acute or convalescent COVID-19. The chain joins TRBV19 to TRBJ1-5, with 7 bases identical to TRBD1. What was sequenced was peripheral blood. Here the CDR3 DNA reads TGTGCCAGTAGTATCGTGACAGGGAATAGCAATCAGCCCCAGCATTTT. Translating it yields CASSIVTGNSNQPQHF.